A single sample gave rise to the 9 T cell receptor beta chains below, sequenced in a study of technical replicates of blood from a handful of donors. Sequencing was performed with immunoSEQ multiplex PCR; in TCRdb, only in-frame clones are kept and a portion is missing. The repertoire includes tens of thousands of clones, about nine tenths of them detected once, and more than 0.35% sits in the top ten. The sample consisted of T cells isolated from PBMCs. The receptors here all came from a human donor in good health. Some clones in this sample may be carry-over from other donors' samples.

This clone was seen a single time. The chain recombines TRBV6-1 with TRBJ1-1; 11 bases agree with TRBD1. CDR1 and CDR2 from the germline V gene are MNHNS and SASEGT. Trimming took 4 bases from V and 3 from J; bases not matched to a gene: 1. CDR3 size: 14 residues. The CDR3 DNA is TGTGCCAGCAGTGGGACAGGGGGCTACACTGAAGCTTTCTTT. As protein: CASSGTGGYTEAFF.

This clone was seen a handful of times. The rearrangement uses TRBV29-1 and TRBJ1-1; weak D call: TRBD1 (5 bases). This CDR3 is built from 13 residues. V lost 4 bases and J lost 3, with 12 bases in between. Germline V gene data show CDR1 as SQVTM and CDR2 as ANQGSEA. This CDR3 is CSVVGARHTEAFF. The CDR3 DNA reads TGCAGCGTTGTTGGGGCTCGTCACACTGAAGCTTTCTTT.

Here the CDR3 reads CASSYSKREALHF. In DNA, the CDR3 is TGTGCCAGCAGTTACTCGAAAAGGGAGGCCCTCCACTTT. This chain uses TRBV6-6 with TRBJ1-6; D uncertain. The CDR3 totals 13 residues. V shed 0 bases and J shed 14 bases, with 11 bases lying between them. The germline CDR1 and CDR2 sequences are MNHNY and SVGAGI (reference sequence).

A single count supports this clone. The chain combines TRBV28 with TRBJ2-7, with D maybe TRBD1 (5 bases). Germline V gives CDR1 MDHEN, CDR2 SYDVKM. The CDR3 spans 12 residues. Deletions cut 5 bases from V and 4 bases from J, with 9 bases between. This CDR3 is CASSGRDYEQYF. Written as DNA, the CDR3 is TGTGCCAGCAGTGGCAGGGATTACGAGCAGTACTTC.

This chain connects TRBV5-4 to TRBJ1-1, with D possibly being TRBD1 (6 bases). The germline V gene encodes CDR1 SGHNT and CDR2 YYREEE (reference sequence). The CDR3 is made up of 13 amino acids. With 2 bases removed from V and 4 bases from J, the gap between germline ends came to 9 bases. This CDR3 is CASSLTGSTEAFF. The DNA of the CDR3 is TGTGCCAGCAGCTTAACAGGGAGCACTGAAGCTTTCTTT.

The rearrangement joins TRBV2 to TRBJ2-7; D call uncertain. This CDR3 region has 13 residues. The ends were cut back, 9 bases at V and 3 bases at J, with 15 bases in the middle. CDR1 and CDR2 from the germline V gene are SNHLY and FYNNEI. CDR3 region: CASSMWSVYEQYF. CDR3 DNA: TGTGCCAGTAGTATGTGGTCAGTCTACGAGCAGTACTTC.

This chain links TRBV5-1 with TRBJ1-2; TRBD1 agrees at 7 bases. V was pared by 4 bases and J by 5 bases, with 8 bases of the junction left unmatched. Germline V gene sequence: CDR1 SGHRS, CDR2 YFSETQ. There are 14 residues in the CDR3. CDR3 nucleotide sequence: TGCGCCAGCAGCCCCCTAGGGGGCCCATATGGCTACACCTTC. Translation: CASSPLGGPYGYTF.

The chain employs TRBV19 and TRBJ1-2, with D uncertain. V was pared by 8 bases and J by 8 bases, with 12 bases between. This CDR3 has 11 amino acids. The V gene's germline CDR1 is LNHDA and CDR2 SQIVND (reference sequence). CDR3 bases: TGTGCCAGTGCGTCGGCGGGAGGCTACACCTTC. This gives the protein CASASAGGYTF.

The V and J genes are TRBV21-1 and TRBJ1-1; the table names TRBD1, a call not compared with the DNA. TRBV21-1 is designated a pseudogene. The CDR3 runs 13 residues. The CDR3 nucleotides read TGTGCCAGCCCTCGACAGGCCAACACTGAAGCTTTCTTT. As protein: CASPRQANTEAFF.